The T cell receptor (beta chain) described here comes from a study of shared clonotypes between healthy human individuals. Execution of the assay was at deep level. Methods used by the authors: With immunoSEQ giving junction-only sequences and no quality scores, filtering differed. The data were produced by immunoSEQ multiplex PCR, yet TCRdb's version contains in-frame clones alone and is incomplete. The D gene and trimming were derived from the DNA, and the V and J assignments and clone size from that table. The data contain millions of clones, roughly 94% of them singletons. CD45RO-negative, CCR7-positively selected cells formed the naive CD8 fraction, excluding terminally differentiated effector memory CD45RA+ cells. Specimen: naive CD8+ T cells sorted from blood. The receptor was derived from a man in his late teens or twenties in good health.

CDR3 residues: CASSIVSGQIYEQYF. The DNA for the CDR3 is TGTGCCAGTAGTATAGTTTCGGGACAGATTTACGAGCAGTACTTC. The J gene is TRBJ2-7, the V gene TRBV19; 7 bases align to TRBD1. Germline lookup yields CDR1 LNHDA and CDR2 SQIVND (reference sequence). Germline trimming cut 1 base from V and 4 bases from J; bases unmatched to any gene: 7. The CDR3 loop spans 15 amino acids. Together with reference TRBV19 and TRBJ2-7, the CDR3 gives the full variable domain: DGGITQSPKYLFRKEGQNVTLSCEQNLNHDAMYWYRQDPGQGLRLIYYSQIVNDFQKGDIAEGYSVSREKKESFPLTVTSAQKNPTAFYLCASSIVSGQIYEQYFGPGTRLTVT.